These T cell receptor beta chains were read from a single sample in a study of blood T cells in healthy people across ages. TCRdb processed the 5' RACE reads anew with MiXCR; each CDR3 protein has one entry. The sample holds around 650,000 distinct CDR3 sequences, about 34% seen once. Sequencing was performed on blood. The receptors shown here come from an elderly woman in good health. Each CDR3 is given with its conserved first and last residue. Each record gives: clone size, J gene, V gene, CDR3 protein. Clone size is not always given. Where it is, it says once, few, many or a class for expanded clones.

clone_size: many
j_call: TRBJ1-6
v_call: TRBV20-1
cdr3_aa: CSARDLRDLHSPLHF

clone_size: few
j_call: TRBJ1-1
v_call: TRBV5-1
cdr3_aa: CASSFTELNTEAFF

clone_size: few
j_call: TRBJ1-2
v_call: TRBV5-6
cdr3_aa: CASSRTGSSSGYTF

clone_size: NA
j_call: TRBJ2-7
v_call: TRBV30
cdr3_aa: CAWSVGRGEYEQYF

clone_size: many
j_call: TRBJ2-3
v_call: TRBV7-2
cdr3_aa: CASSSWAGGTDTQYF

clone_size: NA
j_call: TRBJ1-2
v_call: TRBV15
cdr3_aa: CATSRDQAGARYGYTF

clone_size: NA
j_call: TRBJ1-2
v_call: TRBV7-2
cdr3_aa: CASSPWMRHGYTF

clone_size: few
j_call: TRBJ1-1
v_call: TRBV30
cdr3_aa: CAWSGATGAFF

clone_size: NA
j_call: TRBJ2-2
v_call: TRBV12-3/TRBV12-4
cdr3_aa: CASSRGTGNTGERFF

clone_size: NA
j_call: TRBJ2-3
v_call: TRBV5-1
cdr3_aa: CASNSGLASPDTQYF

clone_size: NA
j_call: TRBJ2-2
v_call: TRBV10-3
cdr3_aa: CAIRPLEETGERFF

clone_size: few
j_call: TRBJ1-6
v_call: TRBV6-5
cdr3_aa: CASISRTVASYNSPLHF

clone_size: many
j_call: TRBJ2-1
v_call: TRBV5-5
cdr3_aa: CASSPDVSTEQFF

clone_size: many
j_call: TRBJ2-3
v_call: TRBV4-2
cdr3_aa: CASSQAQGGTDTQYF

clone_size: NA
j_call: TRBJ2-7
v_call: TRBV4-2
cdr3_aa: CASSQDRSASYEQYF

clone_size: many
j_call: TRBJ1-5
v_call: TRBV7-2
cdr3_aa: CASSRTGGQPQHF

clone_size: NA
j_call: TRBJ2-4
v_call: TRBV5-1
cdr3_aa: CASSLDIAKNIQYF

clone_size: many
j_call: TRBJ2-1
v_call: TRBV20-1
cdr3_aa: CSALDGYNEQFF

clone_size: NA
j_call: TRBJ2-2
v_call: TRBV3-1
cdr3_aa: CASSPLAGGPMGTGELFF

clone_size: NA
j_call: TRBJ1-1
v_call: TRBV20-1
cdr3_aa: CSARGRGTQMNTEAFF

clone_size: many
j_call: TRBJ1-4
v_call: TRBV20-1
cdr3_aa: CSASALGRLNEKLFF

clone_size: many
j_call: TRBJ2-3
v_call: TRBV12-3/TRBV12-4
cdr3_aa: CASSTSGGADTQYF

clone_size: NA
j_call: NA
v_call: TRBV27
cdr3_aa: CASSSATSGGTEQYF

clone_size: NA
j_call: TRBJ2-1
v_call: TRBV4-3
cdr3_aa: CASSQAGGLDNGQFF

clone_size: NA
j_call: TRBJ1-2
v_call: TRBV7-2
cdr3_aa: CASSLYGTGGDYGYTF

clone_size: NA
j_call: TRBJ1-1
v_call: TRBV20-1
cdr3_aa: CSARRVFPGLKPSTEAFF

clone_size: NA
j_call: TRBJ2-1
v_call: TRBV24-1
cdr3_aa: CATSGGDSHYDEQFF

clone_size: NA
j_call: TRBJ2-7
v_call: TRBV5-1
cdr3_aa: CASSDPGLTYEQYF

clone_size: many
j_call: TRBJ2-1
v_call: TRBV20-1
cdr3_aa: CSARTDSEYNEQFF

clone_size: NA
j_call: TRBJ1-2
v_call: TRBV7-9
cdr3_aa: CASSFGQGVIDYGYTF

clone_size: many
j_call: TRBJ1-1
v_call: TRBV6-5
cdr3_aa: CASSYGLATEAFF

clone_size: NA
j_call: TRBJ1-2
v_call: TRBV7-2
cdr3_aa: CASRHGTGRDYGYTF

clone_size: NA
j_call: NA
v_call: TRBV9
cdr3_aa: CASSVGIGGAQIHEQYF

clone_size: few
j_call: TRBJ2-2
v_call: TRBV14
cdr3_aa: CASSQVRVGELFF

clone_size: many
j_call: TRBJ2-7
v_call: TRBV4-1
cdr3_aa: CASSRATGTETYEQYF

clone_size: NA
j_call: TRBJ2-1
v_call: TRBV10-2
cdr3_aa: CASSHPGTSRDEQFF

clone_size: NA
j_call: TRBJ2-2
v_call: TRBV28
cdr3_aa: CASLSDPAGELFF

clone_size: many
j_call: TRBJ2-7
v_call: TRBV5-1
cdr3_aa: CASSLDVPSYEQYF

clone_size: few
j_call: TRBJ1-1
v_call: TRBV6-6
cdr3_aa: CATRERYTEAFF

clone_size: few
j_call: TRBJ1-4
v_call: TRBV7-2
cdr3_aa: CASSLARTPGQANEKLFF

clone_size: many
j_call: TRBJ1-2
v_call: TRBV3-1
cdr3_aa: CASSLRGQVNYGYTF

clone_size: NA
j_call: TRBJ1-3
v_call: TRBV6-5
cdr3_aa: CASRGTERCSGNTIYF

clone_size: many
j_call: TRBJ2-3
v_call: TRBV7-8
cdr3_aa: CASSLAEGARDTQYF

clone_size: many
j_call: TRBJ2-7
v_call: TRBV12-3/TRBV12-4
cdr3_aa: CASSFGGTSGISYEQYF

clone_size: many
j_call: TRBJ1-2
v_call: TRBV2
cdr3_aa: CASSDSNYGYTF

clone_size: NA
j_call: TRBJ1-5
v_call: TRBV30
cdr3_aa: CAWRAHGNQPQHF

clone_size: many
j_call: TRBJ2-7
v_call: TRBV30
cdr3_aa: CAWAPDPYEQYF

clone_size: NA
j_call: TRBJ1-5
v_call: TRBV30
cdr3_aa: CAWSVDRWGNQPQHF

clone_size: NA
j_call: TRBJ1-1
v_call: TRBV14
cdr3_aa: CASSTGRWSEAFF

clone_size: NA
j_call: TRBJ1-2
v_call: TRBV3-1
cdr3_aa: CASSHGVDRGLRLGYGYTF

clone_size: many
j_call: TRBJ2-7
v_call: TRBV28
cdr3_aa: CASSSTYEQYF

clone_size: once
j_call: TRBJ1-1
v_call: TRBV30
cdr3_aa: CASTQHVNTEAFF